This T cell receptor beta chain was sequenced during a study of CD8 T cells in ankylosing spondylitis. The study, taken as a whole, reports: Disease-linked clones bore a CD8+ phenotype, appearing relatively rarely in peripheral blood. Among TCR beta sequences, a motif of eight or nine highly homologous variants appeared characteristic of ankylosing spondylitis blood. Some of these motif variants have turned up before, in reports on reactive arthritis synovial fluid and blood. The authors reported significant enrichment of disease-linked clones in matched ankylosing spondylitis synovial fluid.

Trimming stripped 5 bases from V and 0 bases from J, with 9 bases between. Germline V gives CDR1 SGHRS, CDR2 YFSETQ. This CDR3 is 14 amino acids long. Quantitative 5'-RACE was performed with molecular barcodes, and it yielded the TCR beta libraries. TCRdb used MiXCR to reprocess the 5' RACE reads, holding one entry per CDR3 protein. The sample shows some 330,000 distinct CDR3 sequences, roughly 8% of them seen only once. This clonotype has a count of ten or more. Its antigen is currently unknown. The sample taken for sequencing was blood, either unsorted or a sorted T cell fraction (not recorded which). This clonotype was sampled from a male donor with ankylosing spondylitis. The chain joins TRBV5-1 to TRBJ1-3; D is unresolved. CDR3 region: CASRTSSSGNTIYF. The CDR3 DNA follows: TGCGCCAGCAGGACCTCTAGCTCTGGAAACACCATATATTTT.